A single sample is the source of the 2 T cell receptor beta chains below, sequenced in a study of T-cell memory formation after mild COVID-19. TCRdb reprocessed the 5' RACE reads with MiXCR, giving one entry per CDR3 protein. The data show 550,000 to 650,000 distinct CDR3 sequences, roughly 17% seen once. Input material: PBMCs or a T cell subset sorted from them (not recorded which). The receptors come from an adult woman who had mild COVID-19 (a few samples of this study predate the infection). Cell type and time point are not known.

The rearrangement links TRBV7-9 to TRBJ2-6; 8 bases are shared with TRBD1. This CDR3 region has 17 residues. The V and J ends lost 11 bases and 0 bases, in that order; junction bases with no gene match: 12. Germline V gene sequence: CDR1 SEHNR, CDR2 FQNEAQ (reference sequence). As DNA, the CDR3 is TGTGCCGGTTCGTCGCAGGGGGCTGTCTCTGGGGCCAACGTCCTGACTTTC. Its protein is CAGSSQGAVSGANVLTF.

The V call is TRBV4-1, the J call TRBJ2-3, with TRBD2 matching over 13 bases. V gave up 0 bases and J gave up 4 bases; unmatched junction bases: 4. Germline V CDR1 and CDR2: MGHRA, YSYEKL. The CDR3 is made up of 17 amino acids. The CDR3 loop is CASSQERTSGGSDTQYF. The CDR3 DNA sequence: TGCGCCAGCAGCCAAGAGAGGACTAGCGGGGGTTCAGATACGCAGTATTTT.